These 12 T cell receptor beta chains were sequenced from one sample in a study of CD4 and CD8 cells across lung adenocarcinoma regions. One entry per CDR3 protein results from TCRdb running MiXCR on the PCR reads. The sample holds some 3,400 distinct CDR3 sequences, 50% to 70% seen once. Sequenced input: CD8+ T cells from the margin of a lung tumor. Receptors were obtained from a female donor with lung adenocarcinoma. The CD4 and CD8 labels of this study may be unreliable.

The chain uses TRBV11-2 and TRBJ2-2; maybe TRBD2 (7 bases). This CDR3 has 15 residues. V dropped 5 bases and J dropped 2 bases, with 12 bases sitting between them. Looked up from germline, CDR1 is SGHAT and CDR2 is FQNNGV. The DNA for the CDR3 is TGTGCCAGCAGCCGCAGCGGGACAAACACCGGGGAGCTGTTTTTT. It specifies CASSRSGTNTGELFF. Filled out from reference TRBV11-2 and TRBJ2-2, the complete variable domain reads EAGVAQSPRYKIIEKRQSVAFWCNPISGHATLYWYQQILGQGPKLLIQFQNNGVVDDSQLPKDRFSAERLKGVDSTLKIQPAKLEDSAVYLCASSRSGTNTGELFFGEGSRLTVL.

V gene TRBV6-1 combines with J gene TRBJ2-1, with 10 bases that match TRBD2. TRBJ2-5 explains the end of the DNA better; the J call may be wrong. Per the germline V gene, CDR1 is MNHNS and CDR2 is SASEGT. The CDR3 has 17 residues. CDR3 in DNA: TGTGCCAGCAGATCTAGCGGGGGTGGAGGGGGCAAAGAGACCCAGTACTTC. It codes for CASRSSGGGGGKETQYF.

The chain links TRBV11-2 to TRBJ2-7, with D possibly TRBD1 on 6 matching bases. Per the germline V gene, CDR1 is SGHAT and CDR2 is FQNNGV. The CDR3 is 15 amino acids. Trimming took 5 bases from V and 4 from J, leaving 18 bases between them. DNA for the CDR3: TGTGCCAGCAGCCTACAACCCTTGGGGGCTTACGAGCAGTACTTC. Translation: CASSLQPLGAYEQYF. Using reference TRBV11-2 and TRBJ2-7 for the parts outside the CDR3, the full variable domain is EAGVAQSPRYKIIEKRQSVAFWCNPISGHATLYWYQQILGQGPKLLIQFQNNGVVDDSQLPKDRFSAERLKGVDSTLKIQPAKLEDSAVYLCASSLQPLGAYEQYFGPGTRLTVT.

The chain is built from TRBV6-1 and TRBJ2-1; 10 positions match TRBD2. Germline assignment: CDR1 MNHNS and CDR2 SASEGT. The CDR3 loop spans 15 amino acids. V dropped 7 bases and J dropped 7; count of bases not matched to a gene: 10. The CDR3 reads CASKSEAGGRNEQFF. CDR3 DNA: TGTGCCAGCAAGTCGGAAGCGGGAGGGCGGAATGAGCAGTTCTTC.

Sample share makes this clonotype medium-sized. The genes are TRBV6-5 and TRBJ1-2, with D possibly matching TRBD1 (5 bases). CDR3 length: 14 amino acids. In germline, CDR1 is MNHEY, CDR2 SVGAGI. Trimming took off 0 bases at V and 0 bases at J, with 5 bases between the two ends. Written as DNA, the CDR3 is TGTGCCAGCAGTTACTCAGGGGCTAACTATGGCTACACCTTC. This codes for CASSYSGANYGYTF.

CDR3 bases: TGTGCCAGCAGTTACGCAGACGGGGACTATGGCTACACCTTC. Translation gives CASSYADGDYGYTF. The chain uses TRBV6-2 or TRBV6-3 and TRBJ1-2; D remains unclear. The V end was cut by 2 bases, the J end by 3 bases, with 10 bases between. This CDR3 comprises 14 residues. CDR1 is MNHEY, CDR2 SVGEGT, per germline.

CDR3 DNA sequence: TGTGCCAGCAGCCAAGGGACTCCCGATGGAGCTTTCTTT. It encodes CASSQGTPDGAFF. The rearrangement joins TRBV4-2 to TRBJ1-1; no reliable D call. This CDR3 is 13 amino acids long. V was shortened by 1 base and J by 10 bases, with 13 bases between the two germline ends. The germline CDR1 and CDR2 sequences are LGHNA and YNFKEQ.

This clonotype was seen a few times. The chain uses TRBV6-1 and TRBJ2-3, with D unresolved. Germline V lookup: CDR1 MNHNS, CDR2 SASEGT. This CDR3 has 12 amino acids. V gave up 6 bases and J gave up 4 bases, with 8 bases separating them. CDR3 DNA sequence: TGTGCCAGCAGCCCCAACTCAGATACGCAGTATTTT. It specifies CASSPNSDTQYF.

The J gene is TRBJ2-7, the V gene TRBV7-2, with D possibly matching TRBD2 (6 bases). V shed 6 bases and J shed 1 base, with 16 bases lying between them. Germline V CDR1 and CDR2: SGHTA, FQGNSA. This CDR3 is built from 15 residues. In nucleotides, the CDR3 is TGTGCCAGCAGGGGGGGTCGCGTACAATCCTACGAGCAGTACTTC. Translating gives CASRGGRVQSYEQYF.

The J gene is TRBJ2-1, the V gene TRBV12-3 or TRBV12-4; D gene unclear. The CDR3 extends over 13 amino acids. V lost 6 bases and J 9 bases, leaving 15 bases between the germline ends. CDR3: CASSPTSLGEQFF. CDR3 nucleotide sequence: TGTGCCAGCAGCCCCACATCATTGGGTGAGCAGTTCTTC.

This clonotype has more than one count but fewer than ten. This chain links TRBV6-1 with TRBJ2-1; D remains unclear. Germline V gene data show CDR1 as MNHNS and CDR2 as SASEGT. The CDR3 loop spans 11 amino acids. Trimming left V 2 bases short and J 9 bases short, with 5 bases between. The DNA of the CDR3 is TGTGCCAGCAGTGAATGGGGTGAGCAGTTCTTC. Its protein is CASSEWGEQFF.

This chain uses TRBV6-4 with TRBJ2-1; TRBD2 agrees at 7 bases. CDR1 and CDR2 (germline): MRHNA, SNTAGT. The CDR3 is made up of 17 amino acids. Losses at the gene ends were 8 bases for V and 6 bases for J; bases not matched to a gene: 19. CDR3 coding DNA: TGTGCCAGCCTTTGCGGGGGTCCTAATGCAGATTGCAATGAGCAGTTCTTC. Encoded protein: CASLCGGPNADCNEQFF.